Sequencing of this TCR beta chain was carried out in a study of read filtering for tumor transcriptome and immune sequencing. V was pared by 0 bases and J by 11 bases, with 10 bases between. The CDR3 extends over 12 amino acids. CDR1 and CDR2 (germline): LGHDT, YNNKEL (reference sequence). Molecular barcoded adaptors covering alpha/delta and beta/gamma chains were used on approximately 400 ng RNA. TCRdb processed the reads anew with MiXCR; each CDR3 protein has one entry. The sample holds about 63,000 distinct CDR3 sequences, approximately 13% seen once. This clonotype was counted only a few times. The sequenced sample was a population of CD138-negative cells sorted from bone marrow. The clonotype was recovered from a donor at least 40 years old with multiple myeloma. The chain employs TRBV3-1 and TRBJ1-1; D possibly corresponds to TRBD1 (5 bases). The CDR3 sequence: CASSQDRVLAFF. Written as DNA, the CDR3 is TGTGCCAGCAGCCAAGACAGGGTTTTGGCTTTCTTT.